This T cell receptor (beta chain) is drawn from a study of blood T cells in healthy people across ages. As for the study in general: Template switching captured about one barcoded beta molecule per two T cells.

With V trimmed by 3 bases and J by 8 bases, 12 bases remained unmatched. This CDR3 comprises 16 residues. Germline CDR1 and CDR2: MDHEN and SYDVKM. Each donor gave 9 to 10 milliliters of peripheral blood. The study isolated at least 6.5 million PBMCs from each sample. Then a second PCR, running roughly 7 to 11 cycles, was carried out with a sample-barcoded 5' primer and a J-beta primer mix. With 12 random nucleotides, a template-switch adaptor tagged each individual cDNA molecule. TCRdb itself ran the 5' RACE reads through MiXCR, one entry per CDR3 protein. The repertoire consists of roughly 1,500,000 distinct CDR3 sequences, with 42% occurring once and the leading ten covering 7% to 9%.

This TCR was sampled from a woman younger than 30 in good health. The J gene is TRBJ1-2, the V gene TRBV28; 10 bases are a match to TRBD1. The sequenced sample consisted of blood. CDR3 protein: CASSLGGQGSFRGYTF. CDR3 nucleotides: TGTGCCAGCAGTTTGGGGGGACAGGGGAGTTTTCGCGGCTACACCTTC.